The 9 T cell receptor beta chains presented below share a single source sample, sequenced in a study of T cell responses to AZD1222 COVID-19 vaccine. TCRdb's copy holds only in-frame clones and misses some; the assay was immunoSEQ multiplex PCR. The sample records 95,000 to 120,000 clones, approximately 90% being singletons. The material was peripheral blood, obtained 28 days after the second AZD1222 dose. The receptors here all came from an adult who received the AZD1222 COVID-19 vaccine.

The CDR3 here is CASRDRASLNTEAFF. The CDR3 nucleotides are TGTGCCAGCAGGGACAGGGCTAGCTTGAACACTGAAGCTTTCTTT. This chain links TRBV27 with TRBJ1-1; 8 positions agree with TRBD1. This CDR3 has 15 residues. CDR1 and CDR2 (germline): MNHEY, SMNVEV (reference sequence). V was clipped by 6 bases and J by 0 bases; unmatched bases: 6.

The chain couples TRBV9 to TRBJ2-1; D is undetermined. The CDR3 has 15 residues. With 0 bases removed from V and 6 bases from J, the gap between germline ends came to 13 bases. Germline V gene data show CDR1 as SGDLS and CDR2 as YYNGEE. The CDR3 bases are TGTGCCAGCAGCGTAGTCGGAGCCGGCGGCAATGAGCAGTTCTTC. Its translation: CASSVVGAGGNEQFF.

The chain uses TRBV5-8 and TRBJ1-6; no clear D gene. The V end lost 0 bases, the J end lost 6 bases, and 10 bases lay between the germline ends. The germline CDR1 and CDR2 sequences are SGHTS and YDEGEE. The CDR3 runs to 15 residues. CDR3 sequence: CASSLVASANSPLHF. CDR3 DNA sequence: TGTGCCAGCAGCTTGGTAGCCTCTGCTAATTCACCCCTCCACTTT. The full variable domain, its missing parts supplied by reference TRBV5-8 and TRBJ1-6, is EAGVTQSPTHLIKTRGQQATLRCSPISGHTSVYWYQQALGLGLQFLLWYDEGEERNRGNFPPRFSGRQFPNYSSELNVNALELEDSALYLCASSLVASANSPLHFGNGTRLTVT.

The chain has TRBV20-1 and TRBJ2-3; 11 bases are shared with TRBD2. Germline-derived CDR1 and CDR2 are DFQATT and SNEGSKA (reference sequence). This CDR3 is built from 15 residues. After removal of 3 bases from V and 5 bases from J, the junction contained 7 bases not matched to a gene. The CDR3 protein is CSASELAGEKDTQYF. The DNA for the CDR3 is TGCAGTGCTAGTGAACTAGCGGGGGAAAAAGATACGCAGTATTTT.

The chain employs TRBV27 and TRBJ2-7; possibly TRBD1 for D (5 bases). The V end was cut by 5 bases, the J end by 0 bases, with 14 bases between. Germline values: CDR1 MNHEY, CDR2 SMNVEV (reference sequence). This CDR3 region has 15 residues. The CDR3 reads CASSRQFPSSYEQYF. CDR3 bases: TGTGCCAGCAGTCGACAGTTCCCGAGCTCCTACGAGCAGTACTTC.

For the CDR3, the DNA is TGTGCCAGCAGCCGGGGCCCAACCCAAGAGACCCAGTACTTC. Its translation is CASSRGPTQETQYF. V gene TRBV28 combines with J gene TRBJ2-5; D is possibly TRBD1 or TRBD2 (5 bases each). The CDR3 covers 14 residues. V lost 6 bases, J lost 1 base, and 12 bases lay in between. Germline V CDR1 and CDR2: MDHEN, SYDVKM.

This clone was found a few times. This chain uses TRBV4-3 with TRBJ2-2, with D perhaps being TRBD1 or TRBD2 (6 bases each). Germline CDR1 LGHNA, CDR2 YSLEER. The CDR3 covers 17 residues. With 4 bases removed from V and 5 bases from J, the gap between germline ends came to 20 bases. This CDR3 is CASSPSLGGGLTGELFF. The DNA of the CDR3 is TGCGCCAGCAGCCCCTCCCTCGGAGGGGGGCTGACCGGGGAGCTGTTTTTT.

This chain links TRBV7-8 with TRBJ2-7; the D gene is possibly TRBD1 (8 bases). The V end lost 1 base, the J end lost 0 bases, and 19 bases lay between the germline ends. The CDR3 spans 18 residues. Germline lookup yields CDR1 SGHVS and CDR2 FQNEAQ. CDR3: CASSLEGRGRGYSYEQYF. In nucleotides, the CDR3 is TGTGCCAGCAGCTTAGAGGGCAGGGGGCGGGGGTACTCCTACGAGCAGTACTTC.

The chain uses TRBV5-3 and TRBJ2-7; D perhaps matches TRBD2 (5 bases). TRBV5-3 is marked as an open reading frame, function uncertain. With 0 bases removed from V and 5 bases from J, the gap between germline ends came to 12 bases. The CDR3 contains 14 residues. CDR3 DNA: TGTGCCAGAAGCTTGGGAGGGATGGGCGACGAGCAGTACTTC. Translating gives CARSLGGMGDEQYF.